This is a list of T cell receptor beta chains from one sample in a study of regulatory T cells in long-lasting Graves disease. TCRdb itself ran the multiplex PCR reads through MiXCR, one entry per CDR3 protein. The sample consists of 360,000 or so distinct CDR3 sequences, 15% to 20% of them appearing once. The same sample was also studied in work on T cells in Graves' hyperthyroidism and ophthalmopathy.

Source: peripheral blood mononuclear cells (PBMCs), taken at new diagnosis, from a patient treated with antithyroid drugs. The receptor set was obtained from a woman between 18 and 29 years old with Graves disease. CDR3s include the opening cysteine and the closing phenylalanine or tryptophan. The D gene is left open where the match is weak. The size field is filled for only some rows; it gives once, few, many or a size class.

CDR3 DNA	CDR3 protein	V gene	D gene	clone size	J gene
TGTGCCAGCAGCTTTATCGCCGCTAGCACTAAAGCTTTCTTT	CASSFIAASTKAFF	TRBV7-3	NA	NA	TRBJ1-1
TGTGCCAGCAGTTACAAATCAAGTTTGAAAAGGTCCTACGAGCAGTACTTC	CASSYKSSLKRSYEQYF	TRBV6-9	NA	few	TRBJ2-7
TGTGCCACCAGCCCGACAGGGGGCGCAGATACGCAGTATTTT	CATSPTGGADTQYF	TRBV24-1	TRBD1	many	TRBJ2-3
TGTGCCAGCAGCTCCAACAGGGCAGGTGGCTACACCTTC	CASSSNRAGGYTF	TRBV7-9	NA	many	TRBJ1-2
TGCAGTGCTCCCCCTTTCGACACCGGGACTGGGGACAATGAGCAGTTCTTC	CSAPPFDTGTGDNEQFF	TRBV20-1	NA	many	TRBJ2-1
TGCGCCAGCAGGGGACTAGCGGGAGTATCAGAGACCCAGTACTTC	CASRGLAGVSETQYF	TRBV10-2	TRBD2	NA	TRBJ2-5
TGTGCCAGCAAAAACACAGGGGGCATCGAGCAGTACTTC	CASKNTGGIEQYF	TRBV7-8	TRBD1	few	TRBJ2-7
TGTGCCAGCAGCCAGGGAGATTCTTCCTACGAGCAGTACTTC	CASSQGDSSYEQYF	TRBV4-2	NA	many	TRBJ2-7
TGCAGCGCCAAAAGTCCCGGACATAATGAAAAACTGTTTTTT	CSAKSPGHNEKLFF	TRBV29-1	NA	few	TRBJ1-4
TGCAGCGCTGTTGAGGGGGCGGGGGACACTGAAGCTTTCTTT	CSAVEGAGDTEAFF	TRBV29-1	TRBD1	NA	TRBJ1-1
TGTGCCAGCAGCCTCTCAGGGCCCAACAATGAGCAGTTCTTC	CASSLSGPNNEQFF	TRBV7-8	NA	many	TRBJ2-1
TGTGCCAGCACCGGCAGCCGTGGGCACGAGCAGTACTTC	CASTGSRGHEQYF	TRBV6-1	NA	many	TRBJ2-7
TGCAGTGCTAGAGGGGCAGGGGTGCGATCACCCCTCCACTTT	CSARGAGVRSPLHF	TRBV20-1	NA	many	TRBJ1-6
TGTGCCAGCAGTTACGGTTCTGGGGTCGAGCAGTACTTC	CASSYGSGVEQYF	TRBV6-9	NA	many	TRBJ2-7
TGTGCCACCAGCGGCAGGACAATTGGTGAGCAGTTCTTC	CATSGRTIGEQFF	TRBV15	NA	many	TRBJ2-1
TGTGCCAGCAGCTCGCCCCCCTACGAGCAGTACTTC	CASSSPPYEQYF	TRBV7-8	NA	many	TRBJ2-7
TGTGCCAGCAGTGAAGCGAGAGCATGGGCAGCCAACACCGGGGAGCTGTTTTTT	CASSEARAWAANTGELFF	TRBV2	NA	many	TRBJ2-2
TGCAGTGCAAAACCGGGACAGGGGCCACCCCTCCACTTT	CSAKPGQGPPLHF	TRBV20-1	TRBD1	many	TRBJ1-6
TGCGCCAGCAGCTTGGTGGGGGGGAGACAATACAATGAGCAGTTCTTC	CASSLVGGRQYNEQFF	TRBV5-1	TRBD2	many	TRBJ2-1
TGTGCCAGCATACCAGGGGGCGTGGGGTACAATGAGCAGTTCTTC	CASIPGGVGYNEQFF	TRBV5-4	TRBD1	NA	TRBJ2-1
TGTGCCAGCAGCGCCGGGACCACGCAGGAAAAACTGTTTTTT	CASSAGTTQEKLFF	TRBV7-8	NA	many	TRBJ1-4
TGTGCCAGCAGCCAAGCCAAGGCGGGGAACTATGGCTACACCTTC	CASSQAKAGNYGYTF	TRBV3-1	NA	many	TRBJ1-2
TGTGCCAGCAGTCTCCGGGACAACTACAATGAGCAGTTCTTC	CASSLRDNYNEQFF	TRBV28	NA	many	TRBJ2-1
TGCGCCAGCAGTGAGCGGCGGGGGGACACTGAAGCTTTCTTT	CASSERRGDTEAFF	TRBV10-1	NA	many	TRBJ1-1
TGTGCCAGCAGTTTGTTAGCGGCCGATACGCAGTATTTT	CASSLLAADTQYF	TRBV28	NA	many	TRBJ2-3
TGTGCCAGTAGCGTCGGACAGGGGGCAGATACGCAGTATTTT	CASSVGQGADTQYF	TRBV19	TRBD1	NA	TRBJ2-3
TGTGCCAGCAGGGCCGGTGGGGGACAGGGCGTCACCGGGGAGCTGTTTTTT	CASRAGGGQGVTGELFF	TRBV6-1	TRBD1	NA	TRBJ2-2
TGCGCCAGCAGAGGCGGTCGGTTGGCCGGGGACACTGAAGCTTTCTTT	CASRGGRLAGDTEAFF	TRBV5-1	NA	many	TRBJ1-1
TGTGCCACCAGTGACAGCTACAATGAGCAGTTCTTC	CATSDSYNEQFF	TRBV24-1	NA	NA	TRBJ2-1
TGTGCCAGCAGTTACTCGCAGGGAACCTACTACGAGCAGTACTTC	CASSYSQGTYYEQYF	TRBV6-5	NA	many	TRBJ2-7
TGCAGTGCTAGATGGCCTAGCGGGAGTCTGGGCTCCTACAATGAGCAGTTCTTC	CSARWPSGSLGSYNEQFF	TRBV20-1	TRBD2	NA	TRBJ2-1
TGTGCCAGCAGCCAAAGGTCCTACCAAGAGACCCAGTACTTC	CASSQRSYQETQYF	TRBV3-1	NA	many	TRBJ2-5
TGTGCCAGCAGCTCCCAATCTTTAGCGGGAGGGGCCGGGGAGCTGTTTTTT	CASSSQSLAGGAGELFF	TRBV11-3	TRBD2	many	TRBJ2-2
TGTGCCAGCAGCTTGGGGGGGCTAGCGGGGTTCAATGAGCAGTTCTTC	CASSLGGLAGFNEQFF	TRBV5-4	TRBD2	few	TRBJ2-1
TGTGCCAGCAGCTTAGACCCTTTGGCGGGGGGTAAAAAAAACATTCAGTACTTC	CASSLDPLAGGKKNIQYF	TRBV7-8	TRBD2	NA	TRBJ2-4
TGTGCCAGCAATCCAAGACTTGCTGGGGCCAACGTCCTGACTTTC	CASNPRLAGANVLTF	TRBV6-1	NA	few	TRBJ2-6
TGTGCCAGCAGCTTCCTGGACGGGCGCTACGAGCAGTACTTC	CASSFLDGRYEQYF	TRBV7-2	NA	many	TRBJ2-7
TGTGCCAGCAGCCAAGTGTTAGGACTAGCGGATTACAATGAGCAGTTCTTC	CASSQVLGLADYNEQFF	TRBV3-1	TRBD2	many	TRBJ2-1
TGCGCCAGCAGTGAAGGTTTTGTGGACACCCGAAAAGCTTTCTTT	CASSEGFVDTRKAFF	TRBV10-2	NA	many	TRBJ1-1
TGCGCCAGCAACGGACTAGCGGGGTTCACAGATACGCAGTATTTT	CASNGLAGFTDTQYF	TRBV5-1	TRBD2	NA	TRBJ2-3
TGTGCCGGCGCGGTTTCGTGGCAGGGGCCCACCGGGGAGCTGTTTTTT	CAGAVSWQGPTGELFF	TRBV6-1	NA	few	TRBJ2-2